This is a list of T cell receptor beta chains from one sample in a study of CD8 T cells in ankylosing spondylitis. TCRdb reprocessed the 5' RACE reads with MiXCR, giving one entry per CDR3 protein. The sample yields over 700,000 distinct CDR3 sequences, around a fifth seen once. The specimen was blood, either unsorted or a sorted T cell fraction (not recorded which). The receptors here all came from a male donor with ankylosing spondylitis. CDR3s include the opening cysteine and the closing phenylalanine or tryptophan. The D gene is left open where the match is weak. Not all rows give a size; the values are once, few, many and, for expanded clones, a class.

TRBJ2-7,NA,many,TRBV7-8,CASSLGPDSYEQYF,TGTGCCAGCAGTTTGGGACCCGACTCCTACGAGCAGTACTTC
TRBJ2-3,NA,few,TRBV9,CASSPPPGGPDTQYF,TGTGCCAGCAGCCCCCCACCAGGGGGGCCCGATACGCAGTATTTT
TRBJ2-2,TRBD2,NA,TRBV4-3,CASSQRLAGSDTNTGELFF,TGCGCCAGCAGCCAAAGACTAGCGGGAAGCGACACGAACACCGGGGAGCTGTTTTTT
TRBJ1-3,NA,NA,TRBV5-1,CASSARAPGNTIYF,TGCGCCAGCAGCGCCAGGGCGCCTGGAAACACCATATATTTT
TRBJ1-5,TRBD1,NA,TRBV30,CAWSGSGGLQPQHF,TGTGCCTGGAGTGGGTCAGGGGGACTTCAGCCCCAGCATTTT
TRBJ1-1,NA,NA,TRBV5-1,CASSLAATGSLRVNTEAFF,TGCGCCAGCAGCTTGGCCGCAACAGGATCCCTCCGGGTGAACACTGAAGCTTTCTTT
TRBJ2-3,NA,NA,TRBV29-1,CSVEFSGSDTDTQYF,TGCAGCGTTGAATTCTCGGGCAGCGACACAGATACGCAGTATTTT
TRBJ2-5,TRBD1,few,TRBV7-9,CASSRGTGAQETQYF,TGTGCCAGCAGCCGAGGGACAGGGGCCCAAGAGACCCAGTACTTC
TRBJ1-2,NA,many,TRBV10-3,CAISIPNYGYTF,TGTGCCATCAGTATTCCTAACTATGGCTACACCTTC
TRBJ2-5,TRBD1,NA,TRBV25-1,CASSEFRGREETQYF,TGTGCCAGCAGTGAATTCAGGGGGCGAGAGGAGACCCAGTACTTC
TRBJ2-3,TRBD1,NA,TRBV7-2,CASRETGRVTQYF,TGTGCCAGCAGGGAGACAGGGCGGGTTACGCAGTATTTT
TRBJ2-7,NA,few,TRBV5-1,CASSPNTGTYEQYF,TGCGCCAGCAGCCCTAACACAGGGACCTACGAGCAGTACTTC
TRBJ2-3,NA,few,TRBV12-3/TRBV12-4,CASSFSRGGTDTQYF,TGTGCCAGCAGTTTTTCGCGCGGGGGCACAGATACGCAGTATTTT
TRBJ2-1,TRBD2,NA,TRBV5-1,CASGGDYLNNEQFF,TGCGCCAGCGGAGGGGACTACCTAAACAATGAGCAGTTCTTC
TRBJ2-7,NA,few,TRBV7-9,CASSFDAQGSYEQYF,TGTGCCAGCAGCTTCGATGCACAGGGATCCTACGAGCAGTACTTC
TRBJ2-1,NA,few,TRBV5-6,CASSPAPGRSSYNEQFF,TGTGCCAGCAGCCCCGCTCCGGGCCGGAGCTCCTACAATGAGCAGTTCTTC
TRBJ2-5,TRBD2,NA,TRBV2,CASRGLAGGIETQYF,TGTGCCAGCAGAGGACTAGCGGGGGGGATAGAGACCCAGTACTTC
TRBJ2-4,TRBD2,NA,TRBV2,CASSDRGLAGGTNLAKNIQYF,TGTGCCAGCAGTGACAGAGGACTAGCGGGGGGGACAAACCTAGCCAAAAACATTCAGTACTTC
TRBJ2-7,NA,NA,TRBV20-1,CSARELARLTYEQYF,TGCAGTGCTAGAGAGCTAGCCCGACTCACCTACGAGCAGTACTTC
TRBJ2-5,NA,few,TRBV7-9,CASYSLIEETQYF,TGTGCCAGCTATAGCCTGATTGAAGAGACCCAGTACTTC
TRBJ2-7,TRBD2,many,TRBV29-1,CSVGSGKNYEQYF,TGCAGCGTTGGTAGCGGGAAAAACTACGAGCAGTACTTC
TRBJ2-1,TRBD1,few,TRBV5-1,CASSARDSVEQFF,TGCGCCAGCAGCGCCCGGGACAGCGTTGAGCAGTTCTTC
TRBJ1-2,NA,NA,TRBV4-1,CASSQAGFPGDYGYTF,TGCGCCAGCAGCCAAGCGGGTTTTCCGGGGGACTATGGCTACACCTTC
TRBJ1-5,NA,few,TRBV4-1,CASSPRVPGAQHF,TGCGCCAGCAGCCCACGCGTCCCGGGGGCCCAGCATTTT
TRBJ1-1,TRBD1,few,TRBV20-1,CSARVLDRVTEAFF,TGCAGTGCTAGAGTCCTCGACAGGGTCACTGAAGCTTTCTTT
TRBJ2-5,TRBD1,NA,TRBV6-1,CASKKDRDGTQYF,TGTGCCAGCAAGAAGGACAGGGACGGGACCCAGTACTTC
TRBJ2-3,NA,NA,TRBV12-3/TRBV12-4,CASSKPDLQDTQYF,TGTGCCAGCAGTAAGCCAGACCTTCAAGATACGCAGTATTTT
TRBJ2-7,NA,few,TRBV5-1,CASSLLANEQYF,TGCGCCAGCAGCTTACTAGCTAACGAGCAGTACTTC
TRBJ2-7,NA,few,TRBV11-2,CASSWLNDNYEQYF,TGTGCCAGCAGCTGGCTCAACGACAACTACGAGCAGTACTTC
TRBJ2-3,NA,NA,TRBV10-2,CASSESHFGADTQYF,TGCGCCAGCAGTGAGTCCCATTTTGGGGCAGATACGCAGTATTTT
TRBJ2-5,NA,few,TRBV5-1,CASSFKRIQETQYF,TGCGCCAGCAGCTTTAAGCGGATCCAAGAGACCCAGTACTTC
TRBJ1-2,NA,NA,TRBV20-1,CSVPGRNYGYTF,TGCAGTGTTCCGGGACGGAACTATGGCTACACCTTC
TRBJ2-2,TRBD1,few,TRBV9,CASSVDRSRATGGTGELFF,TGTGCCAGCAGCGTAGATCGCTCAAGAGCGACAGGGGGCACCGGGGAGCTGTTTTTT